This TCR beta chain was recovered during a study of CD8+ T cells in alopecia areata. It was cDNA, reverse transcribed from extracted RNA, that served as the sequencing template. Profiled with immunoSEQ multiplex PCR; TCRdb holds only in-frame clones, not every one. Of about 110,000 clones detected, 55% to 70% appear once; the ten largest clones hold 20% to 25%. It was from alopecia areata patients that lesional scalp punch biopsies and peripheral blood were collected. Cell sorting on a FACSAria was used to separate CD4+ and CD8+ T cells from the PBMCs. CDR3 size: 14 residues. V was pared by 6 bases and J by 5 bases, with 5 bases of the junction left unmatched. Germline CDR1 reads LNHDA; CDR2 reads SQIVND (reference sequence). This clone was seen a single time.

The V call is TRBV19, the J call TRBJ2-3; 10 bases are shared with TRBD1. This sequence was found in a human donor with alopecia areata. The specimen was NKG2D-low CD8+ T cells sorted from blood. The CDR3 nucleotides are TGTGCCAGTAGAACCGGGACAGGGGTAGATACGCAGTATTTT. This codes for CASRTGTGVDTQYF.